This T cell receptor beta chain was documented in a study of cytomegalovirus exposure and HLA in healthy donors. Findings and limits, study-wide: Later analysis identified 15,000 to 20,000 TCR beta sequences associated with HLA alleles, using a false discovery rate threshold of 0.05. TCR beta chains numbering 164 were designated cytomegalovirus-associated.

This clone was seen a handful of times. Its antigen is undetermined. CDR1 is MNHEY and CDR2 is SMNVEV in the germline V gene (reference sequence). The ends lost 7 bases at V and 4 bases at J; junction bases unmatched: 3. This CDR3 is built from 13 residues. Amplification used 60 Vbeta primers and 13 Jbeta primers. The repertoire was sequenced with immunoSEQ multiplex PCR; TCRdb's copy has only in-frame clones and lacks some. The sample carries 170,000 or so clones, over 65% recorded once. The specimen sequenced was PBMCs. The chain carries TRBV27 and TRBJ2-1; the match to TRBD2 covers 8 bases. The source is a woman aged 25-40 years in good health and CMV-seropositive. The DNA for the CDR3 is TGTGCCAGCACGGGAGGGCCGTACAATGAGCAGTTCTTC. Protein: CASTGGPYNEQFF.